These 24 T cell receptor beta chains were all obtained from the same sample, sequenced in a study of CD8+CD57+ T cells in acquired aplastic anemia. CDR3 and TCR beta VDJ profiling relied on a genomic DNA template. TCRdb independently ran MiXCR on the reads; one entry per CDR3 protein. The sample contains approximately 99,000 distinct CDR3 sequences, 50% to 65% of which appear only once. Sequenced material: sorted CD4+, CD8+, or CD8+CD57+ T cells (not recorded which) from PBMCs. These receptor sequences come from a human donor in good health, serving as a control.

This clonotype was recorded at least ten times. The rearrangement uses TRBV19 and TRBJ2-1; D is perhaps TRBD1 (6 bases). The germline V gene has CDR1 LNHDA and CDR2 SQIVND (reference sequence). The germline V and J ends were trimmed by 7 bases and 6 bases, with 25 bases remaining between them. The CDR3 is 17 amino acids. This chain's CDR3 is CASKVGADRLNPNEQFF. For the CDR3, the DNA is TGTGCCAGTAAGGTCGGCGCTGACAGGCTTAATCCCAATGAGCAGTTCTTC.

Regarding this clonotype: Its ends do not fully match the called genes, so a read error is possible. The chain uses TRBV10-3 and TRBJ1-5, with D tentatively TRBD1 (5 bases). CDR1 is ENHRY, CDR2 SYGVKD, per germline. The CDR3 has 16 amino acids. CDR3 in DNA: TGTGCCATCAGTAAAGGGGACTCTACTGGCAATCGGCCCCAGCATTTT. As protein: CAISKGDSTGNRPQHF.

The CDR3 DNA sequence: TGTGCCAGCAGTAAGACAGGTAGCTCACCCCTCCACTTT. This sequence encodes CASSKTGSSPLHF. The chain links TRBV6-1 to TRBJ1-6; a weak D match, TRBD1 (6 bases). The CDR3 runs 13 residues. The germline V gene has CDR1 MNHNS and CDR2 SASEGT. Trimming took off 5 bases at V and 10 bases at J, with 12 bases between the two ends.

A single count supports this clonotype. The V call is TRBV7-6, the J call TRBJ2-5; TRBD2 aligns across 9 bases. The V gene's germline CDR1 is SGHVS and CDR2 FNYEAQ. V dropped 1 base and J dropped 3; count of bases not matched to a gene: 3. This CDR3 is 15 amino acids long. The CDR3 spells CASSLEVAGEETQYF. The CDR3 DNA sequence: TGTGCCAGCAGCTTAGAAGTAGCGGGGGAAGAGACCCAGTACTTC.

This chain connects TRBV19 to TRBJ2-3; D might be TRBD1 (5 bases). Germline CDR1 LNHDA, CDR2 SQIVND (reference sequence). Trimming took off 5 bases at V and 4 bases at J, with 13 bases between the two ends. The CDR3 is 14 residues long. The CDR3 nucleotides read TGTGCCAGTAGTGATACCCCAGGGTCAGATACGCAGTATTTT. It yields the protein CASSDTPGSDTQYF. The full variable domain, with the rest looked up from reference TRBV19 and TRBJ2-3, is DGGITQSPKYLFRKEGQNVTLSCEQNLNHDAMYWYRQDPGQGLRLIYYSQIVNDFQKGDIAEGYSVSREKKESFPLTVTSAQKNPTAFYLCASSDTPGSDTQYFGPGTRLTVL.

This chain connects TRBV19 to TRBJ2-7; 8 bases agree with TRBD2. The CDR3 covers 14 residues. V shed 5 bases and J 5 bases; nucleotides not matched to a gene: 8. Germline V gives CDR1 LNHDA, CDR2 SQIVND (reference sequence). Written as DNA, the CDR3 is TGTGCCAGTAGTCCCTCGGGGGGGTTCAACGAGCAGTACTTC. Translating gives CASSPSGGFNEQYF. The entire variable domain, with the rest obtained from reference TRBV19 and TRBJ2-7, is as follows: DGGITQSPKYLFRKEGQNVTLSCEQNLNHDAMYWYRQDPGQGLRLIYYSQIVNDFQKGDIAEGYSVSREKKESFPLTVTSAQKNPTAFYLCASSPSGGFNEQYFGPGTRLTVT.

The genes are TRBV5-1 and TRBJ1-1, with unresolved D. The V and J ends lost 2 bases and 5 bases respectively, with 4 bases between them. CDR1 is SGHRS and CDR2 is YFSETQ in the germline V gene. The CDR3 consists of 11 residues. CDR3 in amino acids: CASSFGTEAFF. CDR3 DNA sequence: TGCGCCAGCAGCTTTGGGACTGAAGCTTTCTTT.

This chain uses TRBV10-3 with TRBJ1-1, with TRBD1 as a possible D gene (5 bases). Trimming removed 10 bases at V and 1 base at J, with 16 bases between. The CDR3 sequence is 14 residues long. CDR1 and CDR2 (germline): ENHRY, SYGVKD. The chain's CDR3 is CATTGTDKNTEAFF. In nucleotides, the CDR3 is TGTGCCACCACCGGGACCGATAAGAACACTGAAGCTTTCTTT.

This clonotype was seen repeatedly, ten times or more. The rearrangement uses TRBV14 and TRBJ2-3; no definite D call. The germline V gene has CDR1 SGHDN and CDR2 FVKESK. The CDR3 length is 13 residues. The V gene lost 0 bases and the J gene lost 6 bases, with 7 bases spanning the gap. As DNA, the CDR3 is TGTGCCAGCAGCCAAGATCTGGGGGATACGCAGTATTTT. Amino acid sequence: CASSQDLGDTQYF. The variable domain in full, completed from reference TRBV14 and TRBJ2-3, reads EAGVTQFPSHSVIEKGQTVTLRCDPISGHDNLYWYRRVMGKEIKFLLHFVKESKQDESGMPNNRFLAERTGGTYSTLKVQPAELEDSGVYFCASSQDLGDTQYFGPGTRLTVL.

There are many counts of this clonotype. This chain connects TRBV12-3 or TRBV12-4 to TRBJ1-1, with D perhaps TRBD1 (5 bases). The CDR3 extends over 13 amino acids. Trimming took off 6 bases at V and 3 bases at J, with 11 bases between the two ends. For the CDR3, the DNA is TGTGCCAGCAGCAAGGGGAGGTACACTGAAGCTTTCTTT. As protein: CASSKGRYTEAFF.

Ten or more counts support this clonotype. The chain uses TRBV6-5 and TRBJ2-5, with no clear D. V was pared by 0 bases and J by 5 bases, with 10 bases between. Germline CDR1 and CDR2: MNHEY and SVGAGI. The CDR3 has 14 residues. The CDR3 is CASSYSIVLETQYF. The CDR3, as DNA: TGTGCCAGCAGTTACTCGATCGTATTGGAGACCCAGTACTTC.

The V call is TRBV9, the J call TRBJ2-5, with 8 nucleotides matching TRBD2. From germline, CDR1 is SGDLS and CDR2 YYNGEE. The V segment lost 0 bases and the J segment 3 bases; nucleotides outside the gene matches: 7. CDR3 length: 16 residues. DNA for the CDR3: TGTGCCAGCAGCGTAGCCGGTAGCGGGGCAAAAGAGACCCAGTACTTC. Its translation is CASSVAGSGAKETQYF.

For this clonotype: With a much larger clone just one base away, this may be a read error. J is TRBJ2-1 and V is TRBV9; TRBD1 agrees at 8 bases. Germline V gene sequence: CDR1 SGDLS, CDR2 YYNGEE. The ends lost 4 bases at V and 9 bases at J; junction bases unmatched: 6. The CDR3 length is 13 residues. This CDR3 is CASSPQGASEQFF. CDR3 in DNA: TGTGCCAGCAGCCCCCAGGGGGCTAGTGAGCAGTTCTTC.

The chain has TRBV24-1 and TRBJ2-5; the D is unclear. Germline V CDR1 and CDR2: KGHDR, SFDVKD. The CDR3 has 17 residues. V lost 3 bases to trimming and J lost 0 bases, with 16 bases between them. The CDR3 nucleotides read TGTGCCACCAGTGATGTCCGGGCAGGTTCGTACCAAGAGACCCAGTACTTC. Translation gives CATSDVRAGSYQETQYF.

This chain connects TRBV3-1 to TRBJ2-7, with D unclear. The CDR3 has 17 residues. The germline V and J ends were trimmed by 4 bases and 2 bases, with 21 bases remaining between them. CDR1 and CDR2 (germline): LGHDT, YNNKEL (reference sequence). The CDR3 sequence: CASSRGDCLYPTYEQYF. In DNA form, the CDR3 reads TGTGCCAGCAGCCGAGGAGATTGTCTCTATCCAACCTACGAGCAGTACTTC.

Ten or more counts support this clonotype. The V and J genes are TRBV4-3 and TRBJ2-3; D not resolved. V was cut by 4 bases and J by 2 bases, with 7 bases left in between. In germline, CDR1 is LGHNA, CDR2 YSLEER. The CDR3 runs to 13 residues. CDR3 protein: CASSRDFTDTQYF. DNA for the CDR3: TGCGCCAGCAGCCGCGACTTCACAGATACGCAGTATTTT.

The chain employs TRBV9 and TRBJ2-7; either TRBD1 or TRBD2 may fit D (5 bases each). The germline V and J ends were trimmed by 9 bases and 4 bases, with 20 bases remaining between them. This CDR3 spans 14 amino acids. Germline CDR1 SGDLS, CDR2 YYNGEE. The CDR3 coding sequence is TGTGCCAACAGTGCCGGGACCTCCCCTTACGAGCAGTACTTC. Amino acids: CANSAGTSPYEQYF.

The V gene is TRBV20-1, the J gene TRBJ2-7; 8 bases line up with TRBD1. The CDR3 has 14 residues. V shed 4 bases and J 3 bases; nucleotides not matched to a gene: 8. Looked up from germline, CDR1 is DFQATT and CDR2 is SNEGSKA (reference sequence). The CDR3 coding sequence is TGCAGTGCTATACCGACAGGGACAGGCTACGAGCAGTACTTC. This sequence encodes CSAIPTGTGYEQYF.

The V gene is TRBV19, the J gene TRBJ2-1; 7 bases fit TRBD2. CDR1 and CDR2 (germline): LNHDA, SQIVND (reference sequence). V lost 8 bases and J lost 2; bases outside the gene matches: 9. This CDR3 region has 15 residues. This CDR3 reads CASDPGGGTYNEQFF. Here the CDR3 DNA reads TGTGCCAGTGACCCTGGGGGGGGGACCTACAATGAGCAGTTCTTC.

This clonotype came up once. The chain recombines TRBV20-1 with TRBJ2-7, with D maybe TRBD1 (5 bases). CDR3 size: 14 residues. V lost 6 bases and J 7 bases, leaving 22 bases between the germline ends. CDR1 DFQATT and CDR2 SNEGSKA come from the germline V gene (reference sequence). The CDR3 coding sequence is TGCAGTGCCAGCAGTTTATCGGCAGGACAAGAGCAGTACTTC. Amino acids: CSASSLSAGQEQYF.

A remark on this clonotype: A much bigger clone sits one base away, suggesting this may be a read error. The rearrangement joins TRBV6-5 to TRBJ1-2; 8 nucleotides line up with TRBD1. Germline V gene data show CDR1 as MNHEY and CDR2 as SVGAGI. CDR3 size: 15 residues. The CDR3 loop reads CAGSSRTGRNYGYTF. The CDR3 nucleotides are TGTGCCGGCAGTTCGCGGACAGGGAGAAACTATGGCTACACCTTC.

V is TRBV11-2 and J is TRBJ2-3; D not resolved. Germline loops: CDR1 SGHAT, CDR2 FQNNGV. The CDR3 spans 15 residues. Between the trimmed V and J ends, which lost 1 base and 0 bases, there was a span of 8 bases. CDR3 bases: TGTGCCAGCAGCTTAGGGTACGGTAGCACAGATACGCAGTATTTT. It codes for CASSLGYGSTDTQYF.

Only a few counts were recorded for this clonotype. This chain connects TRBV28 to TRBJ1-1, with 8 bases lining up with TRBD1. This CDR3 has 13 residues. Trimming at V came to 7 bases and at J to 5 bases, leaving 6 bases not matched to a gene. The germline V gene has CDR1 MDHEN and CDR2 SYDVKM. CDR3: CASINRGRTEAFF. CDR3 DNA: TGTGCCAGCATCAACAGGGGGAGGACTGAAGCTTTCTTT.

V and J are TRBV9 and TRBJ1-1; no reliable D call. The germline V and J ends were trimmed by 4 bases and 3 bases, with 16 bases remaining between them. Germline CDR1 is SGDLS and CDR2 is YYNGEE. CDR3 length: 15 residues. CDR3 in amino acids: CASSFLTPGDTEAFF. CDR3 sequence (DNA): TGTGCCAGCAGCTTCCTAACACCGGGCGACACTGAAGCTTTCTTT.